Given below is one T cell receptor (beta chain) in context. Its matching antigen is unknown. Method: immunoSEQ multiplex PCR; TCRdb's copy keeps in-frame clones and lacks some. The sample has about 67,000 clones; about four fifths are singletons. The record originates from a study of a mutant IDH1 vaccine in newly diagnosed glioma. About the research overall: Beforehand, treatment had been radiotherapy, temozolomide, or both; the majority received both. The study, taken as a whole, reports: It was 93.3% of patients that developed vaccine-induced immune responses.

CDR3 length: 17 residues. The V and J ends lost 2 bases and 0 bases respectively, with 19 bases between them. Germline V lookup: CDR1 GTSNPN, CDR2 SVGIG (reference sequence). Specified time point: baseline, week 1 (first vaccination visit). Treatment defined: pre-vaccination baseline after standard-of-care therapy. Donors harbored newly found WHO grade 3 or 4 IDH1-mutant, ATRX-lost astrocytomas. Sample: peripheral blood mononuclear cells (PBMCs), taken from a glioma patient treated with radiotherapy, temozolomide or both. The sequence derives from a woman aged 18-29 years with glioma. Some clones in this sample may be carry-over from other donors' samples. The rearrangement uses TRBV30 and TRBJ1-2; D is unresolved. CDR3 coding DNA: TGTGCCTGGAGTTGGGCCCCCCAACACCTCCCTAACTATGGCTACACCTTC. Translating gives CAWSWAPQHLPNYGYTF.